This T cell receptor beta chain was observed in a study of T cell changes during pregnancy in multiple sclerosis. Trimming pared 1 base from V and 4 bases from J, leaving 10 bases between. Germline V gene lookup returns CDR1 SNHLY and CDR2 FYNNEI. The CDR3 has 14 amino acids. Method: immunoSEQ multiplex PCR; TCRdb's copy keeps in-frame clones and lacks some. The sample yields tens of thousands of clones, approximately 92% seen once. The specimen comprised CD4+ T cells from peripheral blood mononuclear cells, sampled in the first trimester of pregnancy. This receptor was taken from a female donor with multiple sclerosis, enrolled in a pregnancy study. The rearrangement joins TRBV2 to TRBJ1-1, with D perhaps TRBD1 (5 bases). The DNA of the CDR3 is TGTGCCAGCAGTGAAGTGGGGCTGGGCACTGAAGCTTTCTTT. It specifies CASSEVGLGTEAFF.